This TCR beta chain was recorded in a study of blood T cell dynamics during melanoma immunotherapy. Profiled with immunoSEQ multiplex PCR; TCRdb holds only in-frame clones, not every one. The sample consists of 17,000 or so clones, around 83% of them appearing once. Time point meaning: pre-treatment baseline. At 12 weeks after first infusion, RECIST 1.1 defined response for most patients. The source of this sequence is a human donor with melanoma. Source: blood, taken from a patient treated with checkpoint blockade.

The CDR3 here is CASRGTSGRNEQFF. The DNA of the CDR3 is TGTGCCAGCCGCGGGACTAGCGGCCGCAATGAGCAGTTCTTC. The V and J genes are TRBV28 and TRBJ2-1, with 11 bases that match TRBD2. The CDR3 runs to 14 residues. The J segment lost 6 bases and the V segment lost 8 bases, leaving 6 bases of the junction unmatched. Germline V gene lookup returns CDR1 MDHEN and CDR2 SYDVKM. The whole variable domain, remainder taken from reference TRBV28 and TRBJ2-1, is DVKVTQSSRYLVKRTGEKVFLECVQDMDHENMFWYRQDPGLGLRLIYFSYDVKMKEKGDIPEGYSVSREKKERFSLILESASTNQTSMYLCASRGTSGRNEQFFGPGTRLTVL.